The 23 T cell receptor beta chains reported below all come from one sample, sequenced in a study of siplizumab effects on memory and regulatory T cells. Method: immunoSEQ multiplex PCR; TCRdb's copy keeps in-frame clones and lacks some. In the table there are some 87,000 clones, around 90% of which are singletons. Sequencing was done on a sample of CD4+ T cells sorted from blood. Receptor source: a human donor in good health.

The genes are TRBV4-3 and TRBJ2-1, with 7 bases fitting TRBD2. Looked up from germline, CDR1 is LGHNA and CDR2 is YSLEER. V was clipped by 3 bases and J by 0 bases; unmatched bases: 5. The CDR3 contains 16 residues. The CDR3 is CASSHLAESSYNEQFF. The CDR3 nucleotides are TGCGCCAGCAGCCACCTAGCGGAGAGCTCCTACAATGAGCAGTTCTTC.

This clone has a handful of counts. The genes are TRBV19 and TRBJ1-1; 7 bases line up with TRBD1. The CDR3 has 14 amino acids. V lost 7 bases to trimming and J lost 4 bases; unmatched junction nucleotides: 9. Per germline, CDR1 LNHDA and CDR2 SQIVND (reference sequence). The DNA for the CDR3 is TGTGCCAGTATGGGGACAGCCGGTGGCACTGAAGCTTTCTTT. Amino acid sequence: CASMGTAGGTEAFF.

V usage is TRBV30 and J usage is TRBJ1-1; no clear D. Trimming cost V 0 bases and J 6 bases, with 11 bases left between them. Germline CDR1 reads GTSNPN; CDR2 reads SVGIG (reference sequence). The CDR3 is made up of 13 amino acids. For the CDR3, the DNA is TGTGCCTGGAGTGTACGCCCCCAGGCTGAAGCTTTCTTT. Amino acids: CAWSVRPQAEAFF.

The V call is TRBV28, the J call TRBJ2-5; 8 nucleotides align to TRBD1. The CDR3 consists of 16 residues. The germline CDR1 and CDR2 sequences are MDHEN and SYDVKM. J gave up 5 bases and V 8 bases, and 16 bases lay outside the gene matches. The CDR3 bases are TGTGCCAGCCGACATGGGACAGGAAAGGGGCGGGAGACCCAGTACTTC. This gives the protein CASRHGTGKGRETQYF.

The V call is TRBV7-9, the J call TRBJ1-1; possibly TRBD1 for D (6 bases). Trimming took 9 bases from V and 4 from J, leaving 12 bases between them. This CDR3 comprises 12 residues. Germline CDR1 reads SEHNR; CDR2 reads FQNEAQ (reference sequence). The chain's CDR3 is CARTRGGTEAFF. CDR3 sequence (DNA): TGTGCCAGGACAAGGGGGGGCACTGAAGCTTTCTTT.

The V call is TRBV19, the J call TRBJ2-6; possibly TRBD1 for D (6 bases). The CDR3 has 20 residues. V lost 9 bases to trimming and J lost 0 bases, with 27 bases between them. Germline CDR1 and CDR2: LNHDA and SQIVND (reference sequence). The CDR3 region is CASRIQGQTTSFSGANVLTF. CDR3 nucleotides: TGTGCCAGCCGAATCCAAGGACAGACGACCTCCTTCTCTGGGGCCAACGTCCTGACTTTC. Full variable domain (outside the CDR3, taken from reference TRBV19 and TRBJ2-6): DGGITQSPKYLFRKEGQNVTLSCEQNLNHDAMYWYRQDPGQGLRLIYYSQIVNDFQKGDIAEGYSVSREKKESFPLTVTSAQKNPTAFYLCASRIQGQTTSFSGANVLTFGAGSRLTVL.

In regard to this clone: The sample holds other DNA sequences that translate to the same CDR3. The chain recombines TRBV10-3 with TRBJ1-2; a weak D match, TRBD1 (5 bases). Germline V CDR1 and CDR2: ENHRY, SYGVKD. The ends were cut back, 6 bases at V and 3 bases at J, with 11 bases in the middle. The CDR3 runs to 13 residues. The CDR3 nucleotides are TGTGCCATCAGCGGGGGAGGGGACTATGGCTACACCTTC. Translated, it gives CAISGGGDYGYTF.

V and J are TRBV5-1 and TRBJ1-2, with D maybe TRBD1 (6 bases). Germline V CDR1 and CDR2: SGHRS, YFSETQ. The CDR3 covers 16 residues. Trimming pared 4 bases from V and 3 bases from J, leaving 19 bases between. CDR3 coding DNA: TGCGCCAGCAGCCCTAGTGGACAGTCCCAATACTATGGCTACACCTTC. It encodes CASSPSGQSQYYGYTF.

The count of this clone is one. The chain combines TRBV10-3 with TRBJ2-7, with D possibly being TRBD1 or TRBD2 (6 bases each). Trimming removed 10 bases from V and 4 bases from J, with 23 bases in between. This CDR3 comprises 15 residues. Germline V gene data show CDR1 as ENHRY and CDR2 as SYGVKD. The CDR3 sequence is CATTGTGAEKYEQYF. Here the CDR3 DNA reads TGTGCCACCACGGGGACGGGGGCAGAGAAATACGAGCAGTACTTC.

V and J are TRBV6-1 and TRBJ2-5; tentatively, D is TRBD1 (5 bases). The end of the DNA is better explained by TRBJ2-7, so the J call may be wrong. The length of the CDR3 is 13 residues. CDR1 is MNHNS, CDR2 SASEGT, per germline. CDR3 loop: CASRDTGSYEQYF. The CDR3 DNA reads TGTGCCAGCAGGGACACTGGATCCTACGAGCAGTACTTC.

DNA of the CDR3: TGCGCCAGCAGACGACAGGGAGATGGCACAGATACGCAGTATTTT. Amino acids: CASRRQGDGTDTQYF. This rearrangement joins TRBV5-1 to TRBJ2-3; 7 nucleotides agree with TRBD1. The germline V gene has CDR1 SGHRS and CDR2 YFSETQ. The CDR3 extends over 15 amino acids. Germline trimming cut 5 bases from V and 1 base from J; bases unmatched to any gene: 7. The full variable domain, completed using reference TRBV5-1 and TRBJ2-3, is KAGVTQTPRYLIKTRGQQVTLSCSPISGHRSVSWYQQTPGQGLQFLFEYFSETQRNKGNFPGRFSGRQFSNSRSEMNVSTLELGDSALYLCASRRQGDGTDTQYFGPGTRLTVL.

This chain uses TRBV19 with TRBJ2-5, with D possibly TRBD2 on 6 matching bases. Germline-derived CDR1 and CDR2 are LNHDA and SQIVND (reference sequence). V was shortened by 5 bases and J by 9 bases, with 16 bases between the two germline ends. The CDR3 is 13 amino acids. CDR3 loop: CASSRGLEWSQYF. The CDR3, as DNA: TGTGCCAGTAGTCGGGGACTGGAGTGGTCCCAGTACTTC.

Details on this clone: Other DNA sequences within the sample encode an identical CDR3. The CDR3 DNA follows: TGCAGCGCCCGACAGGGGGGCTATGGCTACACCTTC. Its translation is CSARQGGYGYTF. The chain combines TRBV29-1 with TRBJ1-2, with TRBD1 identical over 9 bases. Germline V gene data show CDR1 as SQVTM and CDR2 as ANQGSEA. V shed 7 bases and J 4 bases; nucleotides not matched to a gene: 4. The CDR3 length is 12 residues.

This clone was recorded only once. This chain uses TRBV5-1 with TRBJ1-1, with TRBD1 as a possible D gene (5 bases). This CDR3 spans 14 amino acids. Germline V gene lookup returns CDR1 SGHRS and CDR2 YFSETQ. V was cut by 7 bases and J by 1 base, with 14 bases left in between. The CDR3 DNA reads as TGCGCCAGCGGATCCCGGGGGAGGAACACTGAAGCTTTCTTT. This encodes CASGSRGRNTEAFF.

The J gene is TRBJ1-3, the V gene TRBV5-1; tentatively, D is TRBD1 (6 bases). V gave up 3 bases and J gave up 7 bases, with 11 bases separating them. The CDR3 is made up of 13 amino acids. CDR1 is SGHRS, CDR2 YFSETQ, per germline. CDR3 DNA: TGCGCCAGCAGCTCAGACGGGGGCAACACCATATATTTT. Translation gives CASSSDGGNTIYF. The full variable domain, rest sourced from reference TRBV5-1 and TRBJ1-3, is KAGVTQTPRYLIKTRGQQVTLSCSPISGHRSVSWYQQTPGQGLQFLFEYFSETQRNKGNFPGRFSGRQFSNSRSEMNVSTLELGDSALYLCASSSDGGNTIYFGEGSWLTVV.

CDR3 sequence (DNA): TGTGCCAGCAGCTTGGGGCCACCTAAGAACTATGGCTACACCTTC. Its translation: CASSLGPPKNYGYTF. This chain connects TRBV5-6 to TRBJ1-2; no reliable D call. Per the germline V gene, CDR1 is SGHDT and CDR2 is YYEEEE. Trimming shortened V by 0 bases and J by 2 bases, and 11 bases separated the two germline ends. CDR3 length: 15 residues.

V is TRBV30 and J is TRBJ2-7; D is perhaps TRBD2 (6 bases). Trimming cost V 2 bases and J 0 bases, with 11 bases left between them. The germline V gene has CDR1 GTSNPN and CDR2 SVGIG (reference sequence). The CDR3 contains 14 residues. The CDR3 region is CAWSIGGISYEQYF. The CDR3 DNA sequence: TGTGCCTGGAGTATCGGAGGGATCTCCTACGAGCAGTACTTC.

This rearrangement joins TRBV4-1 to TRBJ1-5; 7 nucleotides agree with TRBD1. This CDR3 contains 16 residues. In germline, CDR1 is MGHRA, CDR2 YSYEKL. V lost 0 bases, J lost 7 bases, and 9 bases stayed unmatched. CDR3 amino acids: CASSQEVTGARQPQHF. CDR3 in DNA: TGCGCCAGCAGCCAAGAGGTAACAGGGGCGAGGCAGCCCCAGCATTTT.

This chain links TRBV11-2 with TRBJ1-5, with 7 nucleotides matching TRBD1. With 2 bases clipped from V and 0 bases from J, the junction kept 1 base outside the gene matches. Germline-derived CDR1 and CDR2 are SGHAT and FQNNGV. The length of the CDR3 is 15 residues. CDR3 amino acids: CASSLRQGSNQPQHF. In DNA form, the CDR3 reads TGTGCCAGCAGCTTACGACAGGGTAGCAATCAGCCCCAGCATTTT.

The table lists this clone with a few counts. CDR3 region: CTFALGETQYF. In DNA, the CDR3 is TGCACCTTCGCCCTCGGGGAGACCCAGTACTTC. The V and J genes are TRBV29-1 and TRBJ2-5; D remains ambiguous. Per the germline V gene, CDR1 is SQVTM and CDR2 is ANQGSEA. The CDR3 is 11 residues long.

The V and J genes are TRBV11-3 and TRBJ2-3, with 9 nucleotides matching TRBD1. Germline V CDR1 and CDR2: SGHNT, YENEEA. The J segment lost 0 bases and the V segment lost 5 bases, leaving 9 bases of the junction unmatched. The CDR3 spans 17 residues. The CDR3 coding sequence is TGTGCCAGCAGCGTAAAAACAGGGGGCTTAAGCACAGATACGCAGTATTTT. As protein: CASSVKTGGLSTDTQYF.

V usage is TRBV9 and J usage is TRBJ2-4; D remains ambiguous. The CDR3 sequence is 14 residues long. Germline values: CDR1 SGDLS, CDR2 YYNGEE. Deletions cut 4 bases from V and 0 bases from J, with 8 bases between. The CDR3 coding sequence is TGTGCCAGCAGCTCGGGTTTAGCCAAAAACATTCAGTACTTC. Amino acid sequence: CASSSGLAKNIQYF.

The gene calls are TRBV5-1 and TRBJ1-1; D gene ambiguous. Deletions cut 4 bases from V and 1 base from J, with 17 bases between. Germline CDR1 is SGHRS and CDR2 is YFSETQ. This CDR3 has 16 residues. The CDR3 here is CASSPLRDTKNTEAFF. DNA for the CDR3: TGCGCCAGCAGCCCATTGCGCGACACGAAGAACACTGAAGCTTTCTTT.